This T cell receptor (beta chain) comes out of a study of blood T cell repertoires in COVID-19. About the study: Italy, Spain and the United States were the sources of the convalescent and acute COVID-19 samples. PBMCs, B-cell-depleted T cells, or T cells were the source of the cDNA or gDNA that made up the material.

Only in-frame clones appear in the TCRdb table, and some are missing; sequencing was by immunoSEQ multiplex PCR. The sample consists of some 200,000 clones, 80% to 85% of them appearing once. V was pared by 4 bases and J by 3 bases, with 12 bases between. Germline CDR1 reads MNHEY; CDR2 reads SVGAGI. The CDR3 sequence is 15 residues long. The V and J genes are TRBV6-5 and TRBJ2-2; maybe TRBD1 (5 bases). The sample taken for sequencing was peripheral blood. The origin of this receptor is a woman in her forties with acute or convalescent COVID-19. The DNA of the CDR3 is TGTGCCAGCAGTTCCAGGGTACGAGACACCGGGGAGCTGTTTTTT. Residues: CASSSRVRDTGELFF.